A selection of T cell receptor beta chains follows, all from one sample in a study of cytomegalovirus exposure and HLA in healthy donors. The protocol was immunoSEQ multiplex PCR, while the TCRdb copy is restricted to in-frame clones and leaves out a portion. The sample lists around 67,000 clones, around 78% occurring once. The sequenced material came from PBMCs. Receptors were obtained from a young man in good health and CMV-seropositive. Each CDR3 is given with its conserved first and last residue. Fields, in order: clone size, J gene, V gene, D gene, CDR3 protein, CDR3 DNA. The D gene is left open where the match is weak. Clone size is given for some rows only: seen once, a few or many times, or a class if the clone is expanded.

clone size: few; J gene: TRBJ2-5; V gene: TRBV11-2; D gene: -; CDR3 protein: CASSLEQGIPQETQYF; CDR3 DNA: TGTGCCAGCAGCTTAGAACAGGGTATACCCCAAGAGACCCAGTACTTC
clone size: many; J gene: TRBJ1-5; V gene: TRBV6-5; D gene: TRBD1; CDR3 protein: CASSYSGQDNQPQHF; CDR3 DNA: TGTGCCAGCAGTTACTCGGGACAGGACAATCAGCCCCAGCATTTT
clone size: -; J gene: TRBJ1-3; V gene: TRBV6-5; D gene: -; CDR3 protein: CASSYSATSSGNTIYF; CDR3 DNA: TGTGCCAGCAGTTACTCGGCCACAAGCTCTGGAAACACCATATATTTT
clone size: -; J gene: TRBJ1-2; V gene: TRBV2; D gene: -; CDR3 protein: CASSEQGYGYTF; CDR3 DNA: TGTGCCAGCAGTGAACAGGGGTATGGCTACACCTTC
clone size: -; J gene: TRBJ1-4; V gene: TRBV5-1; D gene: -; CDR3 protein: CASRPDSRNEKLFF; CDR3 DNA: TGCGCCAGCAGGCCGGACAGCCGTAATGAAAAACTGTTTTTT
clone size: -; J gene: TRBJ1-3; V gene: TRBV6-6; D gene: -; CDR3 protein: CASSYSSRGDNTIYF; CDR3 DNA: TGTGCCAGCAGTTACTCGAGCAGGGGCGACAACACCATATATTTT
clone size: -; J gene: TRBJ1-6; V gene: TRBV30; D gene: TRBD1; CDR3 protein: CAWSEWGDRGNSPLHF; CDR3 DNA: TGTGCCTGGAGTGAGTGGGGGGACAGGGGAAATTCACCCCTCCACTTT
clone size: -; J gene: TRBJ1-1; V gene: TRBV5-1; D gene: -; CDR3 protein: CASSSGQPNTEAFF; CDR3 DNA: TGCGCCAGCAGCTCAGGACAGCCCAACACTGAAGCTTTCTTT
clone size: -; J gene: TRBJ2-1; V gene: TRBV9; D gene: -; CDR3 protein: CASSVEQGSEQFF; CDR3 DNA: TGTGCCAGCAGCGTCGAACAGGGAAGTGAGCAGTTCTTC
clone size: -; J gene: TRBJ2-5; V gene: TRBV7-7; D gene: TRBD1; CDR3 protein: CASSLRTGGVETQYF; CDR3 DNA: TGTGCTAGCAGCCTCCGGACAGGGGGCGTGGAGACCCAGTACTTC
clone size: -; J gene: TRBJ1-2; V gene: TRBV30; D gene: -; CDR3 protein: CALRGAYGYTF; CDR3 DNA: TGTGCCTTACGAGGTGCTTATGGCTACACCTTC
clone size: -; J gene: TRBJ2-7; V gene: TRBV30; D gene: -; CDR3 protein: CAWSGVAVYEQYF; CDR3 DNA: TGTGCCTGGAGTGGGGTAGCGGTCTACGAGCAGTACTTC
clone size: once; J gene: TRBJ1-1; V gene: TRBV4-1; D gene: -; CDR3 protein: CASSQVRGAGTEAFF; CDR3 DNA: TGCGCCAGCAGCCAAGTCCGCGGGGCCGGGACTGAAGCTTTCTTT
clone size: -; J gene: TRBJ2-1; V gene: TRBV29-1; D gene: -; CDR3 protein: CSVEEGREVAAYNEQFF; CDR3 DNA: TGCAGCGTTGAAGAGGGCCGCGAAGTAGCGGCATACAATGAGCAGTTCTTC
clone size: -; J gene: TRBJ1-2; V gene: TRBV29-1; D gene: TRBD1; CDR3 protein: CSVPGGFDGYTF; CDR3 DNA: TGCAGCGTGCCAGGGGGCTTCGATGGCTACACCTTC
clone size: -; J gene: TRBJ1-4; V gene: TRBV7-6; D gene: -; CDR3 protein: CASSLGTGALKEKLFF; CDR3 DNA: TGTGCCAGCAGCTTAGGAACTGGGGCGTTAAAAGAAAAACTGTTTTTT
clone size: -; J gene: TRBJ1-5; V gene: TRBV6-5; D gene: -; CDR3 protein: CASGGAGQPQHF; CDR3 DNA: TGTGCCAGCGGGGGAGCGGGTCAGCCCCAGCATTTT
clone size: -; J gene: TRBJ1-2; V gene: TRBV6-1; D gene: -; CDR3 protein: CASSEQEAYGYTF; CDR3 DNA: TGTGCCAGCAGTGAACAGGAGGCCTATGGCTACACCTTC
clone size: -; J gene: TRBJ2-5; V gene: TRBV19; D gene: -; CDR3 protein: CASSIQGQETQYF; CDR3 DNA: TGTGCCAGTAGTATCCAGGGACAAGAGACCCAGTACTTC
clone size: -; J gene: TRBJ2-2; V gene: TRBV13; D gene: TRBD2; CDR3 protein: CASRLAGGGTGELFF; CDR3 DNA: TGTGCCAGCAGACTAGCGGGAGGTGGAACCGGGGAGCTGTTTTTT
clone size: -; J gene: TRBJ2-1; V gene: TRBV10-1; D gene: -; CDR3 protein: CASRSGNNEQFF; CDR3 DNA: TGCGCCAGCCGGAGCGGAAACAATGAGCAGTTCTTC
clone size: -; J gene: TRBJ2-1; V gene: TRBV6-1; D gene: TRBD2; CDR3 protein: CASKTSPSGAEQFF; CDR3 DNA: TGTGCCAGCAAGACTAGCCCCAGTGGGGCTGAGCAGTTCTTC
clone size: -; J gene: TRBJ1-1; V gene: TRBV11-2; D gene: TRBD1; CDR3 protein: CASSYRQGTEAFF; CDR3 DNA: TGTGCCAGCAGCTACCGACAGGGGACTGAAGCTTTCTTT
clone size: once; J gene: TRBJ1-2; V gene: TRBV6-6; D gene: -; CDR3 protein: CASSSRDINYGYTF; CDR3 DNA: TGTGCCAGCAGTTCCAGGGACATCAACTATGGCTACACCTTC
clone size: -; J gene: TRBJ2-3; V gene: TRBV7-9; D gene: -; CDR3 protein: CASSATGQTDTQYF; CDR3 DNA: TGTGCCAGCAGCGCAACAGGGCAGACAGATACGCAGTATTTT
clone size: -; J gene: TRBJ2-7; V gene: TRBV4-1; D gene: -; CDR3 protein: CASSQGMLGADEQYF; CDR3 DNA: TGCGCCAGCAGCCAAGGGATGCTAGGGGCCGACGAGCAGTACTTC
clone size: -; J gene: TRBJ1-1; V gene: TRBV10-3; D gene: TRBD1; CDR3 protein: CAISGQGRGTEAFF; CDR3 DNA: TGTGCCATCAGTGGACAGGGGCGAGGCACTGAAGCTTTCTTT
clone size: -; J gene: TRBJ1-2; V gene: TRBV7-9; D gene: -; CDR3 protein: CASSSVAGGRDYGYTF; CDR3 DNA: TGTGCCAGCAGCTCCGTCGCGGGGGGGCGCGACTATGGCTACACCTTC
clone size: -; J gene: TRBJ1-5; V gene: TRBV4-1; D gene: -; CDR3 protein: CASSQFDRSNQPQHF; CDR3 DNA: TGCGCCAGCAGCCAATTTGACAGAAGCAATCAGCCCCAGCATTTT
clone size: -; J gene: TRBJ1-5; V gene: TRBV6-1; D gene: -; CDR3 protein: CASHRDSNQPQHF; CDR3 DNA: TGTGCCAGCCACAGGGATAGCAATCAGCCCCAGCATTTT
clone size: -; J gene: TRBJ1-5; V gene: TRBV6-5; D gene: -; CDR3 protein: CASSYARQALQHF; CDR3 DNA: TGTGCCAGCAGTTACGCGCGACAGGCCCTACAGCATTTT
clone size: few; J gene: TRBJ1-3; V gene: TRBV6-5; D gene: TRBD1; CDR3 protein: CASSPTGGRGNTIYF; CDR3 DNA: TGTGCCAGCAGTCCGACAGGGGGCCGCGGAAACACCATATATTTT
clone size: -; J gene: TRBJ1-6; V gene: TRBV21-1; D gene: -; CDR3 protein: CASSNCWGGEQDSPLHF; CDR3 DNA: TGTGCCAGCAGCAATTGTTGGGGCGGGGAGCAGGATTCACCCCTCCACTTT
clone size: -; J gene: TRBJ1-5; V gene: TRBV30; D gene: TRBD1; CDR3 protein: CASSGTGWTPQHF; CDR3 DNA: TGTGCCTCCTCTGGGACAGGGTGGACGCCCCAGCATTTT
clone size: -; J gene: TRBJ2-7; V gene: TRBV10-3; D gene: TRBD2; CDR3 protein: CAISAGLAGAYEQYF; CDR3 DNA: TGTGCCATCAGTGCGGGACTAGCGGGGGCCTACGAGCAGTACTTC
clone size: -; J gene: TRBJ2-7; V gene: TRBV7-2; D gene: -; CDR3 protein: CASSLSGSRYEQYF; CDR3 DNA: TGTGCCAGCAGCTTGTCAGGCAGTAGGTACGAGCAGTACTTC
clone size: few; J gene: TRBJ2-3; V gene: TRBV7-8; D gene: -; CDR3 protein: CASSLSAGTDTQYF; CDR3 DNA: TGTGCCAGCAGCTTATCGGCGGGCACAGATACGCAGTATTTT
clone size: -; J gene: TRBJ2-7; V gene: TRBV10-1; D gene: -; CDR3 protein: CASSESGGDKYEQYF; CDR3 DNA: TGCGCCAGCAGTGAAAGCGGCGGGGATAAATACGAGCAGTACTTC
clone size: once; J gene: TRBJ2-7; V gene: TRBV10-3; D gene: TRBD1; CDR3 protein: CAIKGTGDDEQYF; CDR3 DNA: TGTGCCATCAAGGGGACAGGGGACGACGAGCAGTACTTC
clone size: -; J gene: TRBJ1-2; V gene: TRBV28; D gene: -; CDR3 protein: CASSSLRGRGYTF; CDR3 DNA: TGTGCCAGCAGTTCCTTACGAGGGCGGGGCTACACCTTC
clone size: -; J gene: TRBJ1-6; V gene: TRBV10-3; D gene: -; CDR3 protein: CAISVTDYNSPLHF; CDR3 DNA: TGTGCCATCAGTGTCACAGACTATAATTCACCCCTCCACTTT
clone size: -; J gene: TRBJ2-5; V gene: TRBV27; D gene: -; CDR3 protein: CASSAYTQETQYF; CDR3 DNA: TGTGCCAGCAGTGCCTATACCCAAGAGACCCAGTACTTC
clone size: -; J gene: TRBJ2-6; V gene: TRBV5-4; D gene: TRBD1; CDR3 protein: CASSTRDRGRDVLTF; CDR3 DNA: TGTGCCAGCAGCACTAGGGACAGGGGGCGGGACGTCCTGACTTTC
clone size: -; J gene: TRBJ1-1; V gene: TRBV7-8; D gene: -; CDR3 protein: CASGAMTGNTEAFF; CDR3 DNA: TGTGCCAGCGGGGCCATGACCGGGAACACTGAAGCTTTCTTT
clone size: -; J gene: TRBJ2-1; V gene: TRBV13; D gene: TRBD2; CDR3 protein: CASSRAGAMTGEQFF; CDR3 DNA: TGTGCCAGCAGCCGAGCGGGAGCCATGACGGGTGAGCAGTTCTTC
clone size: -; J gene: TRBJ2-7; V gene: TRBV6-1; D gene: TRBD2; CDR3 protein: CASSYSGPSYEQYF; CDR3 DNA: TGTGCCAGCAGTTATAGCGGGCCTTCCTACGAGCAGTACTTC